This T cell receptor beta chain is drawn from a study of blood T cell repertoires in COVID-19. About the research overall: Samples came from the United States, Italy and Spain, spanning acute and convalescent COVID-19. Nucleic acid was either cDNA or gDNA, and it came from T cells, B-cell-depleted T cells, or PBMCs.

The CDR3 runs 18 residues. Germline trimming cut 6 bases from V and 1 base from J; bases unmatched to any gene: 12. From germline, CDR1 is MNHEY and CDR2 SMNVEV (reference sequence). Authors' methods: Amplified reference gene primers provided the basis for estimating nucleated cell counts. Data came from immunoSEQ multiplex PCR; TCRdb stores just in-frame clones and leaves some out. V and J calls and clone size are given by that table; D and trimming were obtained from the DNA. The sample includes 150,000 to 200,000 clones, 65% to 85% of them seen just once. The sequence was obtained from a man in his sixties with active or convalescent COVID-19. This chain uses TRBV27 with TRBJ2-6, with 7 bases lining up with TRBD1. Sequencing used peripheral blood. The CDR3 reads CASRTGTGFSSGANVLTF. The CDR3 coding sequence is TGTGCCAGCAGGACAGGGACGGGTTTCTCTTCTGGGGCCAACGTCCTGACTTTC.